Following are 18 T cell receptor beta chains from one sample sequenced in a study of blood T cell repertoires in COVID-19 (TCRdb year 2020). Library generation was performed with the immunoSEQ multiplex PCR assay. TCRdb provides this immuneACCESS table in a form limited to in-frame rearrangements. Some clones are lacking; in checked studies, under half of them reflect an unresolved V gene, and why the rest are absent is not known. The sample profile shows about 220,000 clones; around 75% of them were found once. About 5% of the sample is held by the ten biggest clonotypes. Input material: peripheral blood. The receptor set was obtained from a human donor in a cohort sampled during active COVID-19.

Here the CDR3 reads CALGTGAISGGNEKLFF. The CDR3, as DNA: TGTGCCTTGGGGACAGGGGCCATATCTGGGGGTAATGAAAAACTGTTTTTT. The chain is built from TRBV9 and TRBJ1-4; 10 nucleotides align to TRBD1. CDR3 length: 17 residues. Looked up from germline, CDR1 is SGDLS and CDR2 is YYNGEE. V lost 10 bases to trimming and J lost 4 bases; unmatched junction nucleotides: 16.

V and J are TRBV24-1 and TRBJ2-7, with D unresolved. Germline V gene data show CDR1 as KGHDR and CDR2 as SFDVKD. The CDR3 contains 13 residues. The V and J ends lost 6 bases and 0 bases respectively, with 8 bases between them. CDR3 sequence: CATSTYSSYEQYF. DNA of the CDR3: TGTGCCACCAGTACATACAGCTCCTACGAGCAGTACTTC.

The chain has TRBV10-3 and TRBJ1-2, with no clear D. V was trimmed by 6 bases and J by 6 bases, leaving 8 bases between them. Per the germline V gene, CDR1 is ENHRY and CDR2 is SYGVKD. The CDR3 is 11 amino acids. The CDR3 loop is CAISRGNGYTF. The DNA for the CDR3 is TGTGCCATCAGCAGAGGGAATGGCTACACCTTC.

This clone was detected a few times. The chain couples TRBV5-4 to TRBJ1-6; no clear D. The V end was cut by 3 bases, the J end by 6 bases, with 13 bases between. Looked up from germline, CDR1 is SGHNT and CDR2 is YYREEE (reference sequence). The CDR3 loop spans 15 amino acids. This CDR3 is CASSYRVNANSPLHF. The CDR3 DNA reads TGTGCCAGCAGCTACAGAGTAAATGCTAATTCACCCCTCCACTTT.

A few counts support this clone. CDR3 residues: CASSRGQGINSPLHF. CDR3 in DNA: TGTGCCAGCAGTCGTGGACAGGGGATAAATTCACCCCTCCACTTT. The chain links TRBV6-5 to TRBJ1-6; the match to TRBD1 covers 9 bases. CDR1 is MNHEY, CDR2 SVGAGI, per germline. This CDR3 spans 15 amino acids. The V gene end was trimmed by 5 bases and the J gene end by 7 bases; junction bases not matched to a gene: 6.

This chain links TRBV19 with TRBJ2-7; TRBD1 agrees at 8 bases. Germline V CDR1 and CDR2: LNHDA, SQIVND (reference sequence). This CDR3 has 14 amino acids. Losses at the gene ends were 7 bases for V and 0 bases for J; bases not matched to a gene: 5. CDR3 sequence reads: CASTPTGVSYEQYF. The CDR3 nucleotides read TGTGCCAGTACCCCGACAGGGGTCTCCTACGAGCAGTACTTC. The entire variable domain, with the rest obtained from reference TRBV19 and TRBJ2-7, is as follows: DGGITQSPKYLFRKEGQNVTLSCEQNLNHDAMYWYRQDPGQGLRLIYYSQIVNDFQKGDIAEGYSVSREKKESFPLTVTSAQKNPTAFYLCASTPTGVSYEQYFGPGTRLTVT.

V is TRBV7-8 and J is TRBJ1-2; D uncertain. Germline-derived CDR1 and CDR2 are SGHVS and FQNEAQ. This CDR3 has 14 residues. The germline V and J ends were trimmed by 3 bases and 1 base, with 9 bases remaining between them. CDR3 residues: CASSFVGDNYGYTF. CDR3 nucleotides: TGTGCCAGCAGCTTCGTCGGGGATAACTATGGCTACACCTTC.

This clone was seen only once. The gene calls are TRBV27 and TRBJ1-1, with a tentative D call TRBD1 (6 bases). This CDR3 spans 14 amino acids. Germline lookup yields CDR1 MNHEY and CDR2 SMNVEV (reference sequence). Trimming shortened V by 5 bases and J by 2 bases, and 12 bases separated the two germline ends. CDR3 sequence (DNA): TGTGCCAGCAGTGATCGGGACACAAACACTGAAGCTTTCTTT. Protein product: CASSDRDTNTEAFF.

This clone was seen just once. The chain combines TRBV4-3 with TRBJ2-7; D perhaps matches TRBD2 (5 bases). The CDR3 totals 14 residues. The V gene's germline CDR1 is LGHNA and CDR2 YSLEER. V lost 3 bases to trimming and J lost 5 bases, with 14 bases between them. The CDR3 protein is CASSQERVAHEQYF. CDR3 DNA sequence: TGCGCCAGCAGCCAGGAGAGGGTTGCCCACGAGCAGTACTTC.

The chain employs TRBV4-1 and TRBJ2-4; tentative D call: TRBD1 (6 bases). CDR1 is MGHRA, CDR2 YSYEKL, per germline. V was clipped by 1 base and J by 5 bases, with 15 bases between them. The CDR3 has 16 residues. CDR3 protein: CASSQVIRGAQNIQYF. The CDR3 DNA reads TGCGCCAGCAGCCAAGTTATCAGGGGCGCCCAAAACATTCAGTACTTC.

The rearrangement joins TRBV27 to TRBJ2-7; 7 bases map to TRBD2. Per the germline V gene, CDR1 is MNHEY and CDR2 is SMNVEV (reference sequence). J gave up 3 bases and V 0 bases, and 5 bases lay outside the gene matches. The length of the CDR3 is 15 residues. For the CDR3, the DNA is TGTGCCAGCAGTTTATCCGGGACTACCTTCTACGAGCAGTACTTC. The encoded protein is CASSLSGTTFYEQYF.

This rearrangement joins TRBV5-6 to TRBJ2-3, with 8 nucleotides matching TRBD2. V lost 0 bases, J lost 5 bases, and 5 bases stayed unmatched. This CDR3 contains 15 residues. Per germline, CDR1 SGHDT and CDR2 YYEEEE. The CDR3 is CASSLVVLAGDTQYF. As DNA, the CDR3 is TGTGCCAGCAGCTTGGTGGTGCTAGCGGGAGATACGCAGTATTTT. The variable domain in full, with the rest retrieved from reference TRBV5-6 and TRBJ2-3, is DAGVTQSPTHLIKTRGQQVTLRCSPKSGHDTVSWYQQALGQGPQFIFQYYEEEERQRGNFPDRFSGHQFPNYSSELNVNALLLGDSALYLCASSLVVLAGDTQYFGPGTRLTVL.

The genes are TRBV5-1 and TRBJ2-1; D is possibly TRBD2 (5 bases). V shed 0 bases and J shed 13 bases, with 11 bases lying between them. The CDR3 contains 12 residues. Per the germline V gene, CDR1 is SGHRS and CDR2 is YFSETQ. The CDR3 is CASSLVSSPQFF. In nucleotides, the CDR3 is TGCGCCAGCAGCTTGGTCTCTAGCCCTCAGTTCTTC.

CDR3 residues: CASSSRGQGDSGNTIYF. The CDR3 DNA reads as TGTGCCAGCAGCTCCCGAGGACAGGGCGACTCTGGAAACACCATATATTTT. The chain combines TRBV7-3 with TRBJ1-3; TRBD1 aligns across 8 bases. The CDR3 extends over 17 amino acids. With 4 bases clipped from V and 0 bases from J, the junction kept 8 bases outside the gene matches. Looked up from germline, CDR1 is SGHTA and CDR2 is FQGTGA. Using reference TRBV7-3 and TRBJ1-3 for the parts outside the CDR3, the full variable domain is GAGVSQTPSNKVTEKGKYVELRCDPISGHTALYWYRQSLGQGPEFLIYFQGTGAADDSGLPNDRFFAVRPEGSVSTLKIQRTERGDSAVYLCASSSRGQGDSGNTIYFGEGSWLTVV.

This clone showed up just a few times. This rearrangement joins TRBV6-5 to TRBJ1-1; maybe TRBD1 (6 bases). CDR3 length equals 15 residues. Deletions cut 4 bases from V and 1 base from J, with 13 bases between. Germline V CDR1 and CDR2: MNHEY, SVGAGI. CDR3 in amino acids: CASSWGGHENTEAFF. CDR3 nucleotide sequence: TGTGCCAGCAGTTGGGGGGGCCATGAGAACACTGAAGCTTTCTTT.

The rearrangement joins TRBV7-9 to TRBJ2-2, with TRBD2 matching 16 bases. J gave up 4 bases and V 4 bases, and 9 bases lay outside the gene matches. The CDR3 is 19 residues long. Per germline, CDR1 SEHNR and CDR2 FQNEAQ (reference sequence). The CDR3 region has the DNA TGTGCCAGCAGCTGGGCCGGGACTAGCGGGAGGGTGAGCACCGGGGAGCTGTTTTTT. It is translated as CASSWAGTSGRVSTGELFF. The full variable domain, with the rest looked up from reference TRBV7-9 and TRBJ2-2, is DTGVSQNPRHKITKRGQNVTFRCDPISEHNRLYWYRQTLGQGPEFLTYFQNEAQLEKSRLLSDRFSAERPKGSFSTLEIQRTEQGDSAMYLCASSWAGTSGRVSTGELFFGEGSRLTVL.

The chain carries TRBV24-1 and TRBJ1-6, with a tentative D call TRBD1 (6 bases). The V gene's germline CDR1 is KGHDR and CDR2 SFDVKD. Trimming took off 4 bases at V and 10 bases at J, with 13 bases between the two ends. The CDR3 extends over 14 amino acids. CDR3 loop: CATSEGTRNSPLHF. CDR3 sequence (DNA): TGTGCCACCAGTGAGGGGACAAGAAACTCACCCCTCCACTTT.

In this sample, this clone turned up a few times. CDR3 sequence: CASSAGGAYGYTF. The CDR3, as DNA: TGTGCCAGCAGTGCAGGGGGTGCCTATGGCTACACCTTC. The chain couples TRBV12-3 or TRBV12-4 to TRBJ1-2; 7 nucleotides align to TRBD1. Trimming removed 5 bases from V and 4 bases from J; junction bases left unmatched: 4. This CDR3 region has 13 residues.